Sequencing of this T cell receptor (beta chain) was carried out in a study of blood T cell repertoires in COVID-19 (dated by TCRdb to about 2020). About the study as a whole: Samples covering the acute and convalescent phases of COVID-19 were provided by collaborators in the United States, Italy and Spain. The prospective study material was composed of cDNA or gDNA derived from T cells, B-cell-depleted T cells, or PBMCs. The dataset comprised deeply sampled blood TCRbeta repertoires from subjects exposed to, actively infected with, or recovered from COVID-19. The repertoires were made available in a free public database intended to serve as a resource for research on the immune response to SARS-CoV-2. Samples were obtained from the ongoing ImmuneRACE study (first 160 participants) and from some 1,200 subjects provided by 6 global collaborators. The sample metadata nearly always contained a de-identified subject ID, COVID-19 status, age in years and sex. Where HLA class I and class II types were available, the types were taken from metadata supplied by the sample provider, not from assay-based typing.

The immunoSEQ Assay, a bias-controlled multiplex PCR, was used to amplify TCRbeta CDR3 regions from genomic DNA. Concerning the study's data processing: Nucleated cell counts per sample were estimated from amplification of reference gene primers within the assay. To quantify the absolute abundance of each unique TCRbeta CDR3 rearrangement, sequence reads were collapsed and filtered. Productive Simpson clonality was computed per sample as the square root of Simpson's diversity index over productive rearrangements. TCRdb mirrors the immuneACCESS table, restricted to in-frame sequences. Some clones are absent from its copies; in checked studies, under half trace to an unresolved V gene, and the reason for the others is unknown. That table supplies the V and J calls and clone size; D and trimming were determined from the DNA. The sample has 250,000 or so clones on record, about nine tenths of them singletons. The ten largest make up roughly 8% of the sample.

Study-wide conclusions, independent of this receptor: How much clinical and demographic metadata was included differed by source and by participant, and the metadata was provided uncurated.

From its cysteine to its phenylalanine, the CDR3 spans 13 amino acids. Just the 39-base CDR3 DNA is kept, in frame starting at base 1. The germline V gene provides CDR1 SGHDT and CDR2 YYEEEE. Germline trimming: 6 bases from V, 1 base from J; junction bases outside gene matches: 3. Each collaborating institution followed its own protocols to collect whole blood in K2EDTA tubes. Collaborator samples were shipped for TCRbeta analysis as frozen whole blood, isolated PBMCs, or DNA extracted from either sample type. In regard to this clone: The antigen this receptor binds is unknown. The input lacks base qualities; no much larger clone sits a single base away.

The sequence was obtained from a middle-aged man with active or convalescent COVID-19. The material sequenced was peripheral blood. The rearranged chain carries TRBV5-6 and TRBJ2-5; TRBD1 lines up with 7 middle nucleotides. The DNA is as follows: TGTGCCAGCACCCCAGGGGGCCAAGAGACCCAGTACTTC. The translation is CASTPGGQETQYF. Full variable domain (CDR3 extended with the reference TRBV5-6 and TRBJ2-5 proteins): DAGVTQSPTHLIKTRGQQVTLRCSPKSGHDTVSWYQQALGQGPQFIFQYYEEEERQRGNFPDRFSGHQFPNYSSELNVNALLLGDSALYLCASTPGGQETQYFGPGTRLLVL.